This T cell receptor (beta chain) was captured in a study of OX40 agonist ivuxolimab in advanced cancers. The data were produced by immunoSEQ multiplex PCR, yet TCRdb's version contains in-frame clones alone and is incomplete. The sample carries under 45,000 clones, 80% to 90% recorded once. Germline V lookup: CDR1 KGHSH, CDR2 LQKENI. Losses at the gene ends were 1 base for V and 5 bases for J; bases not matched to a gene: 16. The CDR3 covers 18 residues. The receptor comes from an adult with an advanced solid tumor such as melanoma, head and neck, liver or kidney cancer. The chain combines TRBV18 with TRBJ1-2; 7 bases align to TRBD1. Sample: CD4+ or CD8+ T cells sorted from blood, taken in a trial of the OX40 agonist ivuxolimab. CDR3 DNA sequence: TGTGCCAGCTCACCACTGGGACAGCCCACTAGCCCGCGTTATGGCTACACCTTC. Protein sequence: CASSPLGQPTSPRYGYTF.